A selection of T cell receptor beta chains follows, all from one sample in a study of identical twins. TCRdb reprocessed the 5' RACE reads with MiXCR, giving one entry per CDR3 protein. The repertoire includes 460,000 or so distinct CDR3 sequences, about 14% of them detected once, and more than 0.5% sits in the top ten. These same records also appear under a second study, on yellow fever vaccine responses in identical twins.

Sequenced: CD4+ T cells sorted from blood. The receptors were sampled from a woman between 18 and 29 years old in good health. The CDR3 runs from the conserved cysteine through the conserved F or W. The D gene is left open where the match is weak. Rows give clone size only sometimes, using once, few, many, or a class for an expanded clone.

size,V,J,D,CDR3,DNA
NA,TRBV28,TRBJ2-7,NA,CASSGWGGASYEQYF,TGTGCCAGCAGCGGGTGGGGTGGAGCCTCCTACGAGCAGTACTTC
NA,TRBV29-1,TRBJ1-1,NA,CSVAPRGGQDTEAFF,TGCAGCGTCGCCCCTAGAGGGGGGCAGGACACTGAAGCTTTCTTT
many,TRBV6-1,TRBJ1-5,NA,CASSERINQPQHF,TGTGCCAGCAGTGAGAGGATAAATCAGCCCCAGCATTTT
NA,TRBV6-1,TRBJ2-7,TRBD1,CASSKSGTGYSYEQYF,TGTGCCAGCAGTAAGTCCGGGACAGGATACTCCTACGAGCAGTACTTC
NA,TRBV2,TRBJ1-5,NA,CASNTVGSGNQPQHF,TGTGCCAGCAACACCGTTGGGTCTGGAAATCAGCCCCAGCATTTT
once,TRBV5-5,TRBJ2-1,TRBD2,CASSHRDYLGPSNEQFF,TGTGCCAGCAGCCATCGGGACTACCTGGGCCCCTCCAATGAGCAGTTCTTC
NA,TRBV27,TRBJ2-3,TRBD2,CASTPANSGGFSRPDTQYF,TGTGCCAGCACCCCGGCGAATAGCGGGGGGTTCTCACGCCCAGATACGCAGTATTTT
NA,TRBV28,TRBJ1-5,NA,CASSLLGQMPQHF,TGTGCCAGCAGTCTTCTTGGACAGATGCCCCAGCATTTT
NA,TRBV27,TRBJ2-3,NA,CASSRRAGMGTDTQYF,TGTGCCAGCAGCCGTAGGGCAGGGATGGGCACAGATACGCAGTATTTT
NA,TRBV4-3,TRBJ2-7,TRBD1,CASSQEARGRYEQYF,TGCGCCAGCAGCCAAGAAGCCAGGGGGAGATACGAGCAGTACTTC
NA,TRBV3-1,TRBJ1-2,TRBD1,CASSLGTAHYGYTF,TGTGCCAGCAGCCTCGGGACAGCCCACTATGGCTACACCTTC
few,TRBV2,TRBJ2-3,TRBD2,CASSGTSGGSGSQYF,TGTGCCAGCAGTGGGACTAGCGGGGGAAGCGGGTCGCAGTATTTT
NA,TRBV7-2,TRBJ2-7,NA,CASSLAPTGEQYF,TGTGCCAGCAGCTTAGCGCCTACGGGGGAGCAGTACTTC
few,TRBV10-2,TRBJ2-2,TRBD2,CASRATSGRVPTGELFF,TGCGCCAGCAGGGCGACTAGCGGGAGGGTTCCCACCGGGGAGCTGTTTTTT